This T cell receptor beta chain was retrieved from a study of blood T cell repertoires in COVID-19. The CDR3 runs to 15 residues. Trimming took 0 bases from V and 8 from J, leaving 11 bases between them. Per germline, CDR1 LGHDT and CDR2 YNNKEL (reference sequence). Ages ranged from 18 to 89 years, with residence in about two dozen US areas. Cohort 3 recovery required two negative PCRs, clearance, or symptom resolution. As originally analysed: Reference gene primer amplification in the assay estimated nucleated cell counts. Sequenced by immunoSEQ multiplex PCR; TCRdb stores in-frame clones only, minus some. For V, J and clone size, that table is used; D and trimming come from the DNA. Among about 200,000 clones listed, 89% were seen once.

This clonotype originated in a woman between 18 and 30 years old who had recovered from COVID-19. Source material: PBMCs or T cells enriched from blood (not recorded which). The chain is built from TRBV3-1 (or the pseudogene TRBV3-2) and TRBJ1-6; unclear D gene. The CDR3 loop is CASSQELQAYSPLHF. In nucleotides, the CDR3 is TGTGCCAGCAGCCAAGAGTTGCAGGCCTATTCACCCCTCCACTTT.